Shown below are 26 T cell receptor beta chains from a single sample sequenced in a study of identical twins. TCRdb itself ran the 5' RACE reads through MiXCR, one entry per CDR3 protein. The profile covers around 480,000 distinct CDR3 sequences, with approximately 15% appearing a single time and 0.4% to 0.55% taken by the ten largest. These same data were also listed under a study on yellow fever vaccine responses in identical twins.

Sequenced material: CD4+ T cells sorted from blood. These TCRs come from a woman aged 18-29 years in good health.

In its sample, this clonotype was seen a few times. The J gene is TRBJ1-5, the V gene TRBV6-2 or TRBV6-3, with 9 bases matching TRBD1. Germline CDR1 MNHEY, CDR2 SVGEGT. There are 13 residues in the CDR3. V shed 5 bases and J 6 bases; nucleotides not matched to a gene: 2. DNA for the CDR3: TGTGCCAGCAGTATACAGGGGGCTCAGCCCCAGCATTTT. Amino acids: CASSIQGAQPQHF.

This clonotype was detected only a few times. The J gene is TRBJ2-7, the V gene TRBV7-8, with D possibly TRBD1 on 6 matching bases. Germline V lookup: CDR1 SGHVS, CDR2 FQNEAQ. CDR3 length equals 13 residues. The V end lost 3 bases, the J end lost 3 bases, and 9 bases lay between the germline ends. The CDR3 coding sequence is TGTGCCAGCAGCTTCCAGGGGATCTACGAGCAGTACTTC. Its protein product is CASSFQGIYEQYF.

The table lists this clonotype with a few counts. The J gene is TRBJ2-1, the V gene TRBV11-3; a weak D match, TRBD2 (5 bases). V lost 1 base and J 9 bases, leaving 10 bases between the germline ends. The CDR3 has 13 amino acids. Germline V gene sequence: CDR1 SGHNT, CDR2 YENEEA. CDR3 DNA: TGTGCCAGCAGCTTAGGAGCGGCGGCTGAGCAGTTCTTC. It yields the protein CASSLGAAAEQFF.

The chain links TRBV6-1 to TRBJ2-7; D gene ambiguous. This CDR3 contains 14 residues. CDR1 and CDR2 from the germline V gene are MNHNS and SASEGT. With 5 bases removed from V and 0 bases from J, the gap between germline ends came to 11 bases. CDR3 amino acids: CASSPDGLSYEQYF. The CDR3 nucleotides are TGTGCCAGCAGTCCGGACGGTCTCTCCTACGAGCAGTACTTC.

This clonotype was seen more than once but under ten times. The rearrangement links TRBV29-1 to TRBJ2-3, with 8 bases fitting TRBD2. The CDR3 consists of 15 residues. In germline, CDR1 is SQVTM, CDR2 ANQGSEA. Trimming cost V 6 bases and J 2 bases; bases outside gene matches: 10. The CDR3 sequence: CSVVIGGGTTDTQYF. The CDR3 DNA is TGCAGCGTCGTAATCGGGGGGGGGACCACAGATACGCAGTATTTT.

This rearrangement joins TRBV7-2 to TRBJ2-5; 11 bases map to TRBD2. Germline V gene sequence: CDR1 SGHTA, CDR2 FQGNSA. This CDR3 is 16 amino acids long. V dropped 3 bases and J dropped 5; count of bases not matched to a gene: 8. This CDR3 reads CASSLGSGGVSETQYF. The DNA for the CDR3 is TGTGCCAGCAGCTTGGGTAGCGGGGGGGTTTCGGAGACCCAGTACTTC.

The chain has TRBV20-1 and TRBJ2-3; the D is unclear. V lost 0 bases and J lost 2, with 9 bases in between. Per germline, CDR1 DFQATT and CDR2 SNEGSKA (reference sequence). The length of the CDR3 is 14 residues. The CDR3 DNA reads TGCAGTGCTAGAGATTGGGCCTCCACAGATACGCAGTATTTT. Translated, it gives CSARDWASTDTQYF.

There are a few counts of this clonotype. The V and J genes are TRBV3-1 and TRBJ2-1; 10 bases are shared with TRBD1. Germline values: CDR1 LGHDT, CDR2 YNNKEL (reference sequence). This CDR3 comprises 17 residues. The V gene end was trimmed by 5 bases and the J gene end by 5 bases; junction bases not matched to a gene: 12. CDR3 in amino acids: CASSTSKDRGSHNEQFF. The CDR3 coding sequence is TGTGCCAGCAGCACGTCTAAGGACAGGGGGAGTCACAATGAGCAGTTCTTC.

In DNA form, the CDR3 reads TGTGCCAGCAGCCCCTCCGCTAGCACAGATACGCAGTATTTT. It specifies CASSPSASTDTQYF. The chain carries TRBV5-4 and TRBJ2-3, with no clear D. V was pared by 4 bases and J by 0 bases, with 9 bases between. CDR3 length: 14 amino acids. Germline V gene lookup returns CDR1 SGHNT and CDR2 YYREEE (reference sequence). Together with reference TRBV5-4 and TRBJ2-3, the CDR3 gives the full variable domain: ETGVTQSPTHLIKTRGQQVTLRCSSQSGHNTVSWYQQALGQGPQFIFQYYREEENGRGNFPPRFSGLQFPNYSSELNVNALELDDSALYLCASSPSASTDTQYFGPGTRLTVL.

The chain combines TRBV21-1 with TRBJ2-5; the D segment call TRBD2 is taken from the table without a DNA check. TRBV21-1 is labeled a pseudogene. CDR3 length: 15 residues. The CDR3 sequence is CASSKEGTSQETQYF. The CDR3 coding sequence is TGTGCCAGCAGCAAAGAGGGGACTTCACAAGAGACCCAGTACTTC.

CDR3 sequence: CASSFKHTETQYF. CDR3 DNA: TGTGCCAGCAGCTTTAAACATACAGAGACCCAGTACTTC. V and J are TRBV7-9 and TRBJ2-5; the D is unclear. Trimming stripped 3 bases from V and 4 bases from J, with 9 bases between. Germline V lookup: CDR1 SEHNR, CDR2 FQNEAQ (reference sequence). The length of the CDR3 is 13 residues.

The genes are TRBV29-1 and TRBJ2-1; TRBD2 agrees at 9 bases. CDR3 length: 15 residues. V lost 2 bases to trimming and J lost 8 bases; unmatched junction nucleotides: 10. Germline V gene sequence: CDR1 SQVTM, CDR2 ANQGSEA. The CDR3 is CSVERDSGRSDEQFF. For the CDR3, the DNA is TGCAGCGTTGAAAGGGATAGCGGGAGATCAGATGAGCAGTTCTTC.

The chain joins TRBV12-3 or TRBV12-4 to TRBJ2-5; D remains ambiguous. V was cut by 6 bases and J by 2 bases, with 16 bases left in between. The CDR3 covers 15 residues. CDR3 region: CASSPRDIQQETQYF. The CDR3 DNA follows: TGTGCCAGCAGCCCGCGCGATATCCAACAAGAGACCCAGTACTTC.

The V gene is TRBV7-2, the J gene TRBJ2-5; D unresolved. V was clipped by 1 base and J by 1 base, with 7 bases between them. CDR3 length equals 14 residues. Germline values: CDR1 SGHTA, CDR2 FQGNSA. This chain's CDR3 is CASSLDGSQETQYF. The CDR3 DNA follows: TGTGCCAGCAGCTTAGACGGGTCCCAAGAGACCCAGTACTTC.

This chain connects TRBV7-3 to TRBJ2-3; D is uncertain. The CDR3 has 12 amino acids. Trimming took 1 base from V and 6 from J, leaving 5 bases between them. Germline lookup yields CDR1 SGHTA and CDR2 FQGTGA. CDR3 residues: CASSLNEDTQYF. The CDR3 nucleotides read TGTGCCAGCAGCTTAAACGAGGATACGCAGTATTTT.

This rearrangement joins TRBV29-1 to TRBJ1-1; D gene ambiguous. This CDR3 region has 13 residues. V was pared by 7 bases and J by 5 bases, with 17 bases between. Germline values: CDR1 SQVTM, CDR2 ANQGSEA. The CDR3 spells CSAGGGVGTEAFF. DNA for the CDR3: TGCAGCGCTGGCGGCGGGGTGGGAACTGAAGCTTTCTTT.

This clonotype came up a few times. The junction and the germline gene differ at one end; a read error may be behind it. The chain uses TRBV24-1 and TRBJ2-5, with D uncertain. The CDR3 consists of 15 residues. Per the germline V gene, CDR1 is KGHDR and CDR2 is SFDVKD. CDR3 sequence (DNA): TGTGCCACCAGTGATCCCAACATCGACCAAAAGACCCAGTACTTC. This codes for CATSDPNIDQKTQYF.

This clonotype was seen at least ten times. The gene calls are TRBV10-3 and TRBJ2-7, with TRBD2 matching over 9 bases. The CDR3 is 15 amino acids. Trimming removed 0 bases from V and 3 bases from J; junction bases left unmatched: 3. From germline, CDR1 is ENHRY and CDR2 SYGVKD. The CDR3 region is CAISESGTSSYEQYF. DNA of the CDR3: TGTGCCATCAGTGAGTCTGGGACTAGCAGCTACGAGCAGTACTTC.

This clonotype has a handful of counts. The V and J genes are TRBV4-3 and TRBJ1-2; a possible D gene is TRBD1 (5 bases). V dropped 1 base and J dropped 5 bases, with 11 bases sitting between them. This CDR3 region has 14 residues. Germline CDR1 LGHNA, CDR2 YSLEER. The CDR3 sequence is CASSQAQGSYGYTF. The CDR3 DNA follows: TGCGCCAGCAGCCAAGCTCAGGGAAGTTATGGCTACACCTTC.

The rearrangement joins TRBV7-9 to TRBJ1-1, with a tentative D call TRBD1 (6 bases). CDR3 length equals 12 residues. V lost 5 bases and J lost 3, with 7 bases in between. Per the germline V gene, CDR1 is SEHNR and CDR2 is FQNEAQ (reference sequence). CDR3 residues: CASSNRDTEAFF. CDR3 bases: TGTGCCAGCAGCAACAGGGACACTGAAGCTTTCTTT.

The CDR3 DNA reads TGTGCCAGCAGGAACGGGGACAGGGAGGCCGGGGAGCTGTTTTTT. Translated: CASRNGDREAGELFF. This chain connects TRBV28 to TRBJ2-2; 9 positions agree with TRBD1. The CDR3 is made up of 15 amino acids. V was pared by 6 bases and J by 6 bases, with 8 bases of the junction left unmatched. The germline gives CDR1 MDHEN, CDR2 SYDVKM.

V is TRBV28 and J is TRBJ2-1, with TRBD2 identical over 11 bases. V dropped 2 bases and J dropped 2; count of bases not matched to a gene: 8. CDR1 MDHEN and CDR2 SYDVKM come from the germline V gene. This CDR3 contains 18 residues. The CDR3 spells CASSLKLAGVVPYNEQFF. CDR3 coding DNA: TGTGCCAGCAGTTTAAAACTAGCGGGAGTAGTCCCCTACAATGAGCAGTTCTTC.

This clonotype was recorded a few times. The chain links TRBV12-3 or TRBV12-4 to TRBJ1-2, with 9 positions matching TRBD1. J was trimmed by 5 bases and V by 5 bases; bases with no gene match: 6. CDR3 length equals 14 residues. The CDR3 sequence: CASSRTGVGYGYTF. As DNA, the CDR3 is TGTGCCAGCAGTCGGACAGGGGTGGGGTATGGCTACACCTTC.

This clonotype has more than one count but fewer than ten. The chain couples TRBV7-8 to TRBJ2-7, with 8 bases identical to TRBD2. Germline V gives CDR1 SGHVS, CDR2 FQNEAQ. V dropped 2 bases and J dropped 3; count of bases not matched to a gene: 12. CDR3 size: 17 residues. This CDR3 is CASSLWVTSGYLYEQYF. The CDR3 coding sequence is TGTGCCAGCAGCTTATGGGTAACTAGCGGATACCTCTACGAGCAGTACTTC.

This chain links TRBV7-8 with TRBJ2-3, with D unresolved. V lost 4 bases and J lost 1, with 12 bases in between. Germline V gene sequence: CDR1 SGHVS, CDR2 FQNEAQ. This CDR3 has 15 amino acids. The CDR3 reads CASSSDLDGTDTQYF. The CDR3, as DNA: TGTGCCAGCAGCTCGGACCTAGACGGCACAGATACGCAGTATTTT.

In its sample, this clonotype was seen a few times. The rearrangement uses TRBV12-3 or TRBV12-4 and TRBJ2-2; 8 bases match TRBD1. The V segment lost 2 bases and the J segment 5 bases; nucleotides outside the gene matches: 10. CDR3 length: 17 residues. The CDR3 loop is CASSLIWQGARTGELFF. Written as DNA, the CDR3 is TGTGCCAGCAGTTTAATCTGGCAGGGGGCTCGGACCGGGGAGCTGTTTTTT.